The clone carrying this T cell receptor beta chain was recorded once. Its antigen is unknown. The data stem from a study of shared clonotypes between healthy human individuals. General study points: All-four-donor shared clonotypes had higher generation probabilities than non-shared clonotypes did.

Sequencing used immunoSEQ multiplex PCR; TCRdb keeps in-frame clones, though not all of them. There are some 1 million clones in the sample; about 75% occur only once, and about 1.5% lies in the top ten. CD4+ cells were split into CD45RA+ naive and CD45RA-negative memory subsets. Sequencing used memory CD4+ T cells sorted from blood. As for subset: CD45RA-negative fraction. The TCR was taken from a man between 18 and 35 years old in good health.

The CDR3 reads CASSPNRGAAQPQHF. The CDR3 DNA reads as TGTGCCAGTAGTCCGAACAGGGGGGCGGCCCAGCCCCAGCATTTT. This sequence joins TRBV19 and TRBJ1-5, with 8 bases that match TRBD1. CDR3 length equals 15 residues. Unmatched junction bases numbered 10, after V lost 5 bases and J lost 7 bases. Germline lookup yields CDR1 LNHDA and CDR2 SQIVND (reference sequence).